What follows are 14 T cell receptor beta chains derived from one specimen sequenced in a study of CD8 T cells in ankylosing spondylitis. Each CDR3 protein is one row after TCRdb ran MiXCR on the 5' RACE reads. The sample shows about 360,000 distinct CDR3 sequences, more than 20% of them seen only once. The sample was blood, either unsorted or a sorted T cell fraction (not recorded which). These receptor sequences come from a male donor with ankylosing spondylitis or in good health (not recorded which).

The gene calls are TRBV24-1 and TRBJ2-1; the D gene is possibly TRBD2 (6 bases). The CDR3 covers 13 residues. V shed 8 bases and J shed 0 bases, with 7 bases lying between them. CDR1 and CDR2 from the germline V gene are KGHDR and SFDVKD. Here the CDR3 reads CATMGGSYNEQFF. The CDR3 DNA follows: TGTGCCACCATGGGGGGCTCCTACAATGAGCAGTTCTTC.

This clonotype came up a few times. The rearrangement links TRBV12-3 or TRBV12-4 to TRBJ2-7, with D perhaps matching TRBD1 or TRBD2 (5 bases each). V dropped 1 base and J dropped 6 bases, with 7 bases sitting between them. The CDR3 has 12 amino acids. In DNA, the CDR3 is TGTGCCAGCAGTTTAGGGGGGTTCGAGCAGTACTTC. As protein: CASSLGGFEQYF.

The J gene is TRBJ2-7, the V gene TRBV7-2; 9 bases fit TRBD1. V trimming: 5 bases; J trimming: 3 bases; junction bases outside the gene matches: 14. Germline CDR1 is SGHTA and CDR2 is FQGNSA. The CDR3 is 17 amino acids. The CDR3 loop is CASSIHSRGQGFYEQYF. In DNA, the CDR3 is TGTGCCAGCAGCATACATTCCCGGGGACAGGGCTTCTACGAGCAGTACTTC.

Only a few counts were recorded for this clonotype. The CDR3 is CASSSTSGGLGTGELFF. For the CDR3, the DNA is TGTGCCAGCAGTTCGACTAGCGGGGGGTTGGGCACCGGGGAGCTGTTTTTT. The chain is built from TRBV12-3 or TRBV12-4 and TRBJ2-2; 13 bases map to TRBD2. V was clipped by 4 bases and J by 4 bases; unmatched bases: 6. The CDR3 loop spans 17 amino acids.

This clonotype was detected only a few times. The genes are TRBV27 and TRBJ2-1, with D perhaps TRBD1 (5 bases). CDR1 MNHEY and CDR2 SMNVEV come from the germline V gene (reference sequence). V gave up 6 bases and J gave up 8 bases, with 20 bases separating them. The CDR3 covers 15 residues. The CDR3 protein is CASSLIRERQDEQFF. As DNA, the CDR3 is TGTGCCAGCAGCTTAATCAGGGAAAGGCAAGATGAGCAGTTCTTC.

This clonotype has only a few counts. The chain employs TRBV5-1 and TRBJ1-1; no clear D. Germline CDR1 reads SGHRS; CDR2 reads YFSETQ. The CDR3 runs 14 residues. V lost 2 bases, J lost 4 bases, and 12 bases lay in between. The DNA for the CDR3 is TGCGCCAGCAGCTTATGGATGGGTGGCACTGAAGCTTTCTTT. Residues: CASSLWMGGTEAFF.

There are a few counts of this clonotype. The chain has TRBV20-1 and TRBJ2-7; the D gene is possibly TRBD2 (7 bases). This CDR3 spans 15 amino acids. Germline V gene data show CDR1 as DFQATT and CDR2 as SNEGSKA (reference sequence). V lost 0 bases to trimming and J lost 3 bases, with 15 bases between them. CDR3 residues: CSARDLRGAHYEQYF. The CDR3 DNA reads TGCAGTGCTAGAGATCTTCGGGGGGCCCACTACGAGCAGTACTTC.

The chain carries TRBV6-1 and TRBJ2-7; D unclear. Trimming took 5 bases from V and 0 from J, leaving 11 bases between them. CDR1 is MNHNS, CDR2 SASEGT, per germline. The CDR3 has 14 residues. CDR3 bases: TGTGCCAGCAGTCCGGACCTTAGCTCCTACGAGCAGTACTTC. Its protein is CASSPDLSSYEQYF.

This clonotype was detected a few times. The CDR3 protein is CASGESFITDTQYF. The DNA for the CDR3 is TGTGCCAGCGGGGAGAGTTTTATCACAGATACGCAGTATTTT. The chain is built from TRBV7-9 and TRBJ2-3, with D possibly TRBD2 on 5 matching bases. The V gene's germline CDR1 is SEHNR and CDR2 FQNEAQ (reference sequence). V dropped 8 bases and J dropped 2 bases, with 14 bases sitting between them. There are 14 residues in the CDR3.

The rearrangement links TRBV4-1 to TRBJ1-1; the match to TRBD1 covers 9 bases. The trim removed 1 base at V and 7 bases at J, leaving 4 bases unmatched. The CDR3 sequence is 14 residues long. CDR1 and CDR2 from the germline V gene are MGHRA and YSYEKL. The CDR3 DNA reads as TGCGCCAGCAGCCAAGCACAGGGGGCTGATGAAGCTTTCTTT. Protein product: CASSQAQGADEAFF.

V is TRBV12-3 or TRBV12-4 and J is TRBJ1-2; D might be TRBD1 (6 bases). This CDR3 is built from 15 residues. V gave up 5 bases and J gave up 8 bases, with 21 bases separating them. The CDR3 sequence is CASSPYGTSRGGYTF. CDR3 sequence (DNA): TGTGCCAGCAGTCCCTACGGGACATCGAGGGGAGGCTACACCTTC.

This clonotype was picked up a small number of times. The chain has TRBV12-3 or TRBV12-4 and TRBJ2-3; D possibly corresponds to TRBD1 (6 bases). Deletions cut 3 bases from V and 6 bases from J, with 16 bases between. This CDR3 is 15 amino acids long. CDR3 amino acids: CASSFSPRGWDTQYF. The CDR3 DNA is TGTGCCAGCAGTTTTAGCCCCAGGGGATGGGATACGCAGTATTTT.

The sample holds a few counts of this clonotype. The CDR3 spells CSVFQPPSDRRTQYF. DNA of the CDR3: TGCAGCGTCTTCCAACCCCCTTCGGACAGGCGCACCCAGTACTTC. This chain joins TRBV29-1 and TRBJ2-5; 7 nucleotides line up with TRBD1. This CDR3 spans 15 amino acids. V trimming: 6 bases; J trimming: 8 bases; junction bases outside the gene matches: 18. The V gene's germline CDR1 is SQVTM and CDR2 ANQGSEA.

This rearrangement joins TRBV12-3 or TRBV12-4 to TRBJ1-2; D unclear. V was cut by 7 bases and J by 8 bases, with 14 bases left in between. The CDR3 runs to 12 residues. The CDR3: CASTSETYGYTF. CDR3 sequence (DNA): TGTGCCAGCACCTCCGAGACTTACGGCTACACCTTC.